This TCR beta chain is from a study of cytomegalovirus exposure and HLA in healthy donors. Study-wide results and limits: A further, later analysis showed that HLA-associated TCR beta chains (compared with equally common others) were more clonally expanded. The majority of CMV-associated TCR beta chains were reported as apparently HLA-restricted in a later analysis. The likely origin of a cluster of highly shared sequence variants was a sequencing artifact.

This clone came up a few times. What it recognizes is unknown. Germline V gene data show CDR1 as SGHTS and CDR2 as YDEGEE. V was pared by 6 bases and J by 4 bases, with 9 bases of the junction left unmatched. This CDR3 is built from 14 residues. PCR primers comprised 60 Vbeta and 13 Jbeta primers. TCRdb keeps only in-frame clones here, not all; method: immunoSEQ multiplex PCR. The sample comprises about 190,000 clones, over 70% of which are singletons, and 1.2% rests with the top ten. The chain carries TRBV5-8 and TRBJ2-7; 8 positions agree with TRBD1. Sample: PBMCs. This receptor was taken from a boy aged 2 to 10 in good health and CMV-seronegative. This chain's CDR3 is CASNFRQGKYEQYF. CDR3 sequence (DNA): TGTGCCAGCAACTTCCGACAGGGGAAGTACGAGCAGTACTTC. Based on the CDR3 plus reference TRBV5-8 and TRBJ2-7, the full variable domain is EAGVTQSPTHLIKTRGQQATLRCSPISGHTSVYWYQQALGLGLQFLLWYDEGEERNRGNFPPRFSGRQFPNYSSELNVNALELEDSALYLCASNFRQGKYEQYFGPGTRLTVT.